Listed below are T cell receptor beta chains from one sample, sequenced in a study of CD8+ T cells in alopecia areata. Measured with immunoSEQ multiplex PCR; TCRdb has only the in-frame clones, and not every one. The data hold about 150,000 clones, with about 60% observed a single time. Sequences were obtained from CD4+ T cells sorted from blood. These receptors were obtained from a human donor in good health. Each CDR3 is given with its conserved first and last residue. Each record gives: V gene, clone size, J gene, D gene, CDR3 DNA, CDR3 protein. D genes are given only for firm matches. Clone size is given for some rows only: seen once, a few or many times, or a class if the clone is expanded.

V gene: TRBV10-3
clone size: few
J gene: TRBJ2-7
D gene: TRBD1
CDR3 DNA: TGTGCCATCAGTTCCCGGACAGGAGGCGAGCAGTACTTC
CDR3 protein: CAISSRTGGEQYF

V gene: TRBV29-1
clone size: .
J gene: TRBJ2-3
D gene: .
CDR3 DNA: TGCAGCCAAAGGGGGAGCCTTGTACAAGATACGCAGTATTTT
CDR3 protein: CSQRGSLVQDTQYF

V gene: TRBV7-2
clone size: .
J gene: TRBJ2-1
D gene: .
CDR3 DNA: TGTGCCAGCAGCTTTTACAATGAGCAGTTCTTC
CDR3 protein: CASSFYNEQFF

V gene: TRBV29-1
clone size: .
J gene: TRBJ2-4
D gene: .
CDR3 DNA: TGCAGCGTTGGGGAGCTAGGCGTTCAGTACTTC
CDR3 protein: CSVGELGVQYF

V gene: TRBV7-9
clone size: few
J gene: TRBJ2-7
D gene: .
CDR3 DNA: TGTGCCAGCAGCTGGGACATCTACGAGCAGTACTTC
CDR3 protein: CASSWDIYEQYF

V gene: TRBV27
clone size: .
J gene: TRBJ1-4
D gene: TRBD1
CDR3 DNA: TGTGCCAGCAGGGACAGGGCGTTTGCTAATGAAAAACTGTTTTTT
CDR3 protein: CASRDRAFANEKLFF

V gene: TRBV29-1
clone size: .
J gene: TRBJ2-3
D gene: .
CDR3 DNA: TGCAGCGTTGCTTGGGGCGCAGCAGATACGCAGTATTTT
CDR3 protein: CSVAWGAADTQYF

V gene: TRBV29-1
clone size: .
J gene: TRBJ2-3
D gene: TRBD2
CDR3 DNA: TGCAGCGTTGAAGGGACTAGCGGGAGGAATACGCAGTATTTT
CDR3 protein: CSVEGTSGRNTQYF

V gene: TRBV29-1
clone size: .
J gene: TRBJ2-3
D gene: .
CDR3 DNA: TGCAGCGTTGAAGATCTGAGGACGGTGGGTACGCAGTATTTT
CDR3 protein: CSVEDLRTVGTQYF

V gene: TRBV29-1
clone size: few
J gene: TRBJ2-1
D gene: TRBD2
CDR3 DNA: TGCAGCGTTCCTAGCGGGCTATTCTACAATGAGCAGTTCTTC
CDR3 protein: CSVPSGLFYNEQFF

V gene: TRBV6-5
clone size: .
J gene: TRBJ1-1
D gene: TRBD1
CDR3 DNA: TGTGCCACCAAAGCAGGGGGAGACACTGAAGCTTTCTTT
CDR3 protein: CATKAGGDTEAFF

V gene: TRBV30
clone size: once
J gene: TRBJ1-2
D gene: .
CDR3 DNA: TGTGCCTGCGGGGACCGCCAGGGCCACTATGGCTACACCTTC
CDR3 protein: CACGDRQGHYGYTF

V gene: TRBV5-4
clone size: .
J gene: TRBJ1-2
D gene: TRBD1
CDR3 DNA: TGTGCCAGCAGCTCGATTACAGGGGACTATGGCTACACCTTC
CDR3 protein: CASSSITGDYGYTF

V gene: TRBV11-2
clone size: .
J gene: TRBJ2-2
D gene: .
CDR3 DNA: TGTGCCAGCAGCTTACGACAGCGAGACACCGGGGAGCTGTTTTTT
CDR3 protein: CASSLRQRDTGELFF

V gene: TRBV7-7
clone size: .
J gene: TRBJ2-5
D gene: TRBD1
CDR3 DNA: TGTGCTAGCAGCTTTTACGGGACAGGAGAGACCCAGTACTTC
CDR3 protein: CASSFYGTGETQYF

V gene: TRBV5-6
clone size: few
J gene: TRBJ2-3
D gene: .
CDR3 DNA: TGTGCCAGCAGCTTGCTGAGGACAGATACGCAGTATTTT
CDR3 protein: CASSLLRTDTQYF

V gene: TRBV28
clone size: medium-sized
J gene: TRBJ2-3
D gene: TRBD2
CDR3 DNA: TGTGCCAGCAGTCCTGTCTTCAAAGCGGGAGCCCAATACAGGCAGTATTTT
CDR3 protein: CASSPVFKAGAQYRQYF

V gene: TRBV29-1
clone size: once
J gene: TRBJ1-1
D gene: .
CDR3 DNA: TGCAGCGCTTTGACTAGGAACACTGAAGCTTTCTTT
CDR3 protein: CSALTRNTEAFF

V gene: TRBV28
clone size: .
J gene: TRBJ1-5
D gene: .
CDR3 DNA: TGTGCCAGCAGTCCAAGTCTCAGGGGAACTGGCAATCAGCCCCAGCATTTT
CDR3 protein: CASSPSLRGTGNQPQHF

V gene: TRBV2
clone size: few
J gene: TRBJ2-2
D gene: .
CDR3 DNA: TGTGCCGGAAAAGGGCGGGACACCGGGGAGCTGTTTTTT
CDR3 protein: CAGKGRDTGELFF

V gene: TRBV25-1
clone size: .
J gene: TRBJ1-4
D gene: .
CDR3 DNA: TGTGCCAGCAGTTTAGTCCCAAACCCACCGGATGAAAAACTGTTTTTT
CDR3 protein: CASSLVPNPPDEKLFF

V gene: TRBV5-8
clone size: .
J gene: TRBJ2-5
D gene: .
CDR3 DNA: TGTGCCAGCAGCTTGTTTCTGGGGATGGAGACCCAGTACTTC
CDR3 protein: CASSLFLGMETQYF

V gene: TRBV30
clone size: once
J gene: TRBJ1-5
D gene: .
CDR3 DNA: TGTGCCTGGAGTGTTTTCGCCCACGGGCGGTGGTTTGGCAATCAGCCCCAGCATTTT
CDR3 protein: CAWSVFAHGRWFGNQPQHF

V gene: TRBV18
clone size: .
J gene: TRBJ2-5
D gene: TRBD1
CDR3 DNA: TGTGCCAGCTCACCCGGGACAGGGGAGTACGAGACCCAGTACTTC
CDR3 protein: CASSPGTGEYETQYF

V gene: TRBV29-1
clone size: few
J gene: TRBJ2-1
D gene: TRBD2
CDR3 DNA: TGCAGCTCCCTTTGGGCGGGAGGCTTAGGTGAGCAGTTCTTC
CDR3 protein: CSSLWAGGLGEQFF

V gene: TRBV4-1
clone size: .
J gene: TRBJ1-4
D gene: .
CDR3 DNA: TGCGCCAGCAGCAGGGACGAAAAACTGTTTTTT
CDR3 protein: CASSRDEKLFF

V gene: TRBV27
clone size: few
J gene: TRBJ2-5
D gene: .
CDR3 DNA: TGTGCCAGCAGTCCCTCCTCCGGGGAAGAGACCCAGTACTTC
CDR3 protein: CASSPSSGEETQYF

V gene: TRBV30
clone size: .
J gene: TRBJ2-7
D gene: .
CDR3 DNA: TGTGCCTGGACCGAACAGGATTCCCTTTACGAGCAGTACTTC
CDR3 protein: CAWTEQDSLYEQYF

V gene: TRBV27
clone size: .
J gene: TRBJ1-2
D gene: TRBD1
CDR3 DNA: TGTGCCAGCGGGGACAGGGGAGGGTATGGCTACACCTTC
CDR3 protein: CASGDRGGYGYTF

V gene: TRBV29-1
clone size: .
J gene: TRBJ2-4
D gene: .
CDR3 DNA: TGCAGCGTTGCGGAGGTAGCCAAAAACATTCAGTACTTC
CDR3 protein: CSVAEVAKNIQYF

V gene: TRBV5-4
clone size: once
J gene: TRBJ1-2
D gene: .
CDR3 DNA: TGTGCCAGCAGCTCCCTGGGGGGACGGAACTATGGCTACACCTTC
CDR3 protein: CASSSLGGRNYGYTF

V gene: TRBV4-2
clone size: .
J gene: TRBJ2-3
D gene: .
CDR3 DNA: TGTGCCAGCAGCCAAGAAAGAACTAGCATGAGCACAGATACGCAGTATTTT
CDR3 protein: CASSQERTSMSTDTQYF

V gene: TRBV7-9
clone size: .
J gene: TRBJ2-3
D gene: .
CDR3 DNA: TGTGCCAGCAGCCAGGAAAGACTGGCGGCAGATACGCAGTATTTT
CDR3 protein: CASSQERLAADTQYF

V gene: TRBV5-4
clone size: .
J gene: TRBJ2-6
D gene: .
CDR3 DNA: TGTGCCAGCAGCGGCCAGCCCTCTGGGGCCAACGTCCTGACTTTC
CDR3 protein: CASSGQPSGANVLTF

V gene: TRBV5-1
clone size: .
J gene: TRBJ2-5
D gene: .
CDR3 DNA: TGCGCCAGCAGCTTGACAGACGGGACGATAGGGACCCAGTACTTC
CDR3 protein: CASSLTDGTIGTQYF

V gene: TRBV29-1
clone size: .
J gene: TRBJ2-7
D gene: .
CDR3 DNA: TGCAGCGTTTCGAGGACAGCCTCCTACGAGCAGTACTTC
CDR3 protein: CSVSRTASYEQYF

V gene: TRBV15
clone size: .
J gene: TRBJ1-4
D gene: TRBD1
CDR3 DNA: TGTGCCACCAGCAGACCTACAGGGGGCGGAGAAAAACTGTTTTTT
CDR3 protein: CATSRPTGGGEKLFF

V gene: TRBV7-6
clone size: .
J gene: TRBJ2-2
D gene: .
CDR3 DNA: TGTGCCAGCAGCGCTGACATAACCGGGGAGCTGTTTTTT
CDR3 protein: CASSADITGELFF

V gene: TRBV29-1
clone size: .
J gene: TRBJ2-1
D gene: .
CDR3 DNA: TGCAGCGTTGAAGGTGAGGGGATCATCTCCTACAATGAGCAGTTCTTC
CDR3 protein: CSVEGEGIISYNEQFF

V gene: TRBV7-9
clone size: .
J gene: TRBJ1-1
D gene: .
CDR3 DNA: TGTGCCAGCAGCCCCGACAGGATGAACACTGAAGCTTTCTTT
CDR3 protein: CASSPDRMNTEAFF

V gene: TRBV5-6
clone size: .
J gene: TRBJ2-5
D gene: .
CDR3 DNA: TGTGCCAGCAGCCCCTCTGGGGGGGCCCCCTGGGAGACCCAGTACTTC
CDR3 protein: CASSPSGGAPWETQYF

V gene: TRBV20-1
clone size: once
J gene: TRBJ1-2
D gene: .
CDR3 DNA: TGCAGTGCCGCTCTTGGCTACACCTTC
CDR3 protein: CSAALGYTF

V gene: TRBV30
clone size: once
J gene: TRBJ1-5
D gene: .
CDR3 DNA: TGTGCCTGGAGTGGGGGGATGGATCAGCCCCAGCATTTT
CDR3 protein: CAWSGGMDQPQHF

V gene: TRBV7-9
clone size: once
J gene: TRBJ1-5
D gene: .
CDR3 DNA: TGTGCCAGCAGCTTAGCGGACGGGAGGGGAAATCAGCCCCAGCATTTT
CDR3 protein: CASSLADGRGNQPQHF

V gene: TRBV29-1
clone size: .
J gene: TRBJ1-5
D gene: .
CDR3 DNA: TGCAGCGTTGCATGGGGTAATCAGCCCCAGCATTTT
CDR3 protein: CSVAWGNQPQHF

V gene: TRBV19
clone size: .
J gene: TRBJ2-7
D gene: TRBD2
CDR3 DNA: TGTGCCAGTAGTACCGGACTAGCGGGAGGGCCAGACGAGCAGTACTTC
CDR3 protein: CASSTGLAGGPDEQYF

V gene: TRBV19
clone size: few
J gene: TRBJ2-2
D gene: TRBD1
CDR3 DNA: TGTGCCAGTAGGGGACAGGGTGAGGGCACCGGGGAGCTGTTTTTT
CDR3 protein: CASRGQGEGTGELFF

V gene: TRBV6-5
clone size: .
J gene: TRBJ1-2
D gene: .
CDR3 DNA: TGTGCCAGCAAGGCGGGCGGGGGCTCCTACACCTTC
CDR3 protein: CASKAGGGSYTF

V gene: TRBV10-2
clone size: .
J gene: TRBJ2-1
D gene: .
CDR3 DNA: TGCGCCAGCTTAGCGGACGGGTCCTACAATGAGCAGTTCTTC
CDR3 protein: CASLADGSYNEQFF

V gene: TRBV10-3
clone size: few
J gene: TRBJ1-2
D gene: .
CDR3 DNA: TGTGCCATCGGACAGCAATACTATGGCTACACCTTC
CDR3 protein: CAIGQQYYGYTF

V gene: TRBV18
clone size: .
J gene: TRBJ2-5
D gene: .
CDR3 DNA: TGTGCCAGCTCACCGGGTCACAGGGAGACCCAGTACTTC
CDR3 protein: CASSPGHRETQYF

V gene: TRBV2
clone size: .
J gene: TRBJ2-5
D gene: .
CDR3 DNA: TGTGCCAGCAGCCGTGCAGAGACCCAGTACTTC
CDR3 protein: CASSRAETQYF